This T cell receptor (beta chain) was observed in a study of CD8+ T cells in alopecia areata. Study in general: Treated patients swallowed 5 to 10 mg of oral tofacitinib twice daily.

Trimming took 8 bases from V and 8 from J; bases not matched to a gene: 9. Germline V gene lookup returns CDR1 MNHEY and CDR2 SVGAGI. CDR3 size: 13 residues. TCR sequencing used cDNA made by reverse transcription of extracted RNA. Produced via immunoSEQ multiplex PCR; TCRdb's table is partial and in-frame only. This table has roughly 170,000 clones, around 60% appearing once. The rearrangement joins TRBV6-5 to TRBJ1-2; 9 positions agree with TRBD1. Sequencing was performed on CD4+ T cells sorted from blood, taken at week 0. This TCR derives from a human donor with alopecia areata. The CDR3 region has the DNA TGTGCCAGCGCCCGGGGACAGGGACGCGGCTACACCTTC. This sequence encodes CASARGQGRGYTF.